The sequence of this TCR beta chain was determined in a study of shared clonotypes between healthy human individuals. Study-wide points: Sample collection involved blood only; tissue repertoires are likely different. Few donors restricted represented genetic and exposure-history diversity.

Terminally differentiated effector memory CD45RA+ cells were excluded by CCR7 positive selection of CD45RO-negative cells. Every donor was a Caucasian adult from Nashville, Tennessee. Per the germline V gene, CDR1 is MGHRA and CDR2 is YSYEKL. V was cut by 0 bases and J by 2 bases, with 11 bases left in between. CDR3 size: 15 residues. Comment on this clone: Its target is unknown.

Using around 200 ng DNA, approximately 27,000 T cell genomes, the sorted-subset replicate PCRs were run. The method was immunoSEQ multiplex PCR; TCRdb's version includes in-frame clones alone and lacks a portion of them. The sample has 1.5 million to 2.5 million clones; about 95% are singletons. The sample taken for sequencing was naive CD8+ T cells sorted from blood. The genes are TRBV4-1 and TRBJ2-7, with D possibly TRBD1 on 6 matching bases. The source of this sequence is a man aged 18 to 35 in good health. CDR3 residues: CASSQDQGWAYEQYF. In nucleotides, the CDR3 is TGCGCCAGCAGCCAAGATCAGGGGTGGGCCTACGAGCAGTACTTC.